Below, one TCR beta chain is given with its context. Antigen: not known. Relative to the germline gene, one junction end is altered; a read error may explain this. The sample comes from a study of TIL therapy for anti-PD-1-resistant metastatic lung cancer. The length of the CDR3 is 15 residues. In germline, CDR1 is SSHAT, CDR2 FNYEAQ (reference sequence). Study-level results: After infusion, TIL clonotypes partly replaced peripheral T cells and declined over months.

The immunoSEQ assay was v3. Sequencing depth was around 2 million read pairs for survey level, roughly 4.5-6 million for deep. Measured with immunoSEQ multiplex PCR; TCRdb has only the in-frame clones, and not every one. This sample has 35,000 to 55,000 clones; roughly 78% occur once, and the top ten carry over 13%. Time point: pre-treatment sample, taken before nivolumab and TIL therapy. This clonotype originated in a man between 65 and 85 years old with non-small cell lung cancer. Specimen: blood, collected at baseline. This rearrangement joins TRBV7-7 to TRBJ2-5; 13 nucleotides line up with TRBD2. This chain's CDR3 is CASSSRLAGGETQYF. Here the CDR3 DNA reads TGTGCTAGCAGTTCGAGACTAGCGGGAGGAGAGACCCAGTACTTC.